The next 6 T cell receptor beta chains were all read from a single sample in a study of T cell changes during pregnancy in multiple sclerosis. Clones were sequenced by immunoSEQ multiplex PCR, and TCRdb holds only the in-frame ones, with some missing. This table holds more than 65,000 clones, roughly 90% found once. The sequencing here drew on peripheral blood, taken after pregnancy. The receptors here all came from a female donor in good health, enrolled as a control in a pregnancy study.

The chain has TRBV7-9 and TRBJ2-7; maybe TRBD1 (6 bases). Deletions cut 0 bases from V and 3 bases from J, with 12 bases between. The germline V gene has CDR1 SEHNR and CDR2 FQNEAQ (reference sequence). This CDR3 is 15 amino acids long. The CDR3 nucleotides read TGTGCCAGCAGCTTAGCCTCCAGGGGTATCTACGAGCAGTACTTC. This translates into CASSLASRGIYEQYF.

The chain carries TRBV5-1 and TRBJ1-4; D gene ambiguous. Germline loops: CDR1 SGHRS, CDR2 YFSETQ. Trimming removed 4 bases from V and 8 bases from J, with 3 bases in between. The length of the CDR3 is 10 residues. The CDR3 is CASSPEKLFF. The CDR3 DNA reads as TGCGCCAGCAGCCCAGAAAAACTGTTTTTT.

This clone is a singleton in its sample. This sequence joins TRBV5-5 and TRBJ1-2, with 12 bases identical to TRBD1. The CDR3 has 16 amino acids. Germline V lookup: CDR1 SGHKS, CDR2 YYEKEE (reference sequence). The J segment lost 3 bases and the V segment lost 4 bases, leaving 7 bases of the junction unmatched. CDR3 DNA sequence: TGTGCCAGCAGCCGGGACAGGGGGCCGACTTACTATGGCTACACCTTC. This encodes CASSRDRGPTYYGYTF.

This chain links TRBV21-1 with TRBJ1-1; no DNA check was done on the table's D call, TRBD1. TRBV21-1 is a documented pseudogene. The CDR3 consists of 14 residues. This CDR3 is CASSNPQKNTEAFF. The CDR3 bases are TGTGCCAGCAGCAACCCCCAGAAGAACACTGAAGCTTTCTTT.

This chain's CDR3 is CASSFYRTGANVLTF. CDR3 nucleotides: TGTGCCAGCAGTTTTTACAGGACTGGGGCCAACGTCCTGACTTTC. This sequence joins TRBV27 and TRBJ2-6, with D possibly matching TRBD1 (5 bases). The germline CDR1 and CDR2 sequences are MNHEY and SMNVEV (reference sequence). The V and J ends lost 3 bases and 2 bases respectively, with 8 bases between them. The CDR3 has 15 residues.

This sequence joins TRBV19 and TRBJ2-3; D is perhaps TRBD2 (6 bases). Germline V gene lookup returns CDR1 LNHDA and CDR2 SQIVND (reference sequence). V lost 4 bases, J lost 2 bases, and 10 bases lay in between. The CDR3 covers 14 residues. The CDR3: CASSKGLPTDTQYF. The DNA for the CDR3 is TGTGCCAGTAGTAAAGGACTACCCACAGATACGCAGTATTTT.